Below are 14 T cell receptor beta chains sequenced from a single sample in a study of T cells in Graves' hyperthyroidism and ophthalmopathy. What was amplified from RNA transcripts were TCR beta CDR3 regions. The HTBI primer set served for first-round RT-PCR of the TCR CDR3. TCRdb re-called the multiplex PCR reads through MiXCR, storing one row per CDR3 protein. The sample includes roughly 520,000 distinct CDR3 sequences, 24% of them seen just once. The sequenced sample was blood. These receptors originate from a woman in her twenties or thirties with Graves' ophthalmopathy.

J is TRBJ2-2 and V is TRBV4-3; 9 bases line up with TRBD1. CDR1 is LGHNA, CDR2 YSLEER, per germline. With V trimmed by 1 base and J by 7 bases, 10 bases remained unmatched. The CDR3 is 17 amino acids. CDR3 nucleotide sequence: TGCGCCAGCAGCCAAGGACTAACAGGGGGCAAAGTCGGGGAGCTGTTTTTT. Translation gives CASSQGLTGGKVGELFF.

The CDR3 loop is CASSPGKVYEQYF. In DNA, the CDR3 is TGTGCCAGCAGTCCCGGGAAAGTGTACGAGCAGTACTTC. The chain employs TRBV28 and TRBJ2-7; D is perhaps TRBD2 (5 bases). The CDR3 sequence is 13 residues long. With 5 bases removed from V and 4 bases from J, the gap between germline ends came to 12 bases. The germline V gene encodes CDR1 MDHEN and CDR2 SYDVKM.

Notes on this clonotype: The junction departs from the called germline gene at one end, perhaps through a read error. The V gene is TRBV27, the J gene TRBJ2-6, with a tentative D call TRBD1 (6 bases). This CDR3 has 14 residues. The germline gives CDR1 MNHEY, CDR2 SMNVEV (reference sequence). Here the CDR3 reads CASSWDIGANVLTF. As DNA, the CDR3 is TGTGCCAGCAGCTGGGACATTGGGGCCAACGTTCTGACTTTC.

This clonotype was observed at least ten times. V and J are TRBV2 and TRBJ2-7; no definite D call. Trimming removed 6 bases at V and 6 bases at J, with 18 bases between. Per the germline V gene, CDR1 is SNHLY and CDR2 is FYNNEI. CDR3 size: 14 residues. Written as DNA, the CDR3 is TGTGCCAGCAGCCTACTTCTATGGCTAAGCGAGCAGTACTTC. Protein: CASSLLLWLSEQYF.

The V gene is TRBV7-3, the J gene TRBJ1-3, with D possibly matching TRBD1 (6 bases). Germline V gives CDR1 SGHTA, CDR2 FQGTGA. Trimming shortened V by 6 bases and J by 1 base, and 16 bases separated the two germline ends. The CDR3 extends over 16 amino acids. In DNA, the CDR3 is TGTGCCAGCAGTTCCCGAGCGAGGGGGTCTGGAAACACCATATATTTT. Encoded protein: CASSSRARGSGNTIYF.

The gene calls are TRBV12-3 or TRBV12-4 and TRBJ1-1; possible D gene TRBD1, 5 bases. The CDR3 totals 15 residues. Trimming removed 5 bases from V and 3 bases from J, with 16 bases in between. The CDR3 coding sequence is TGTGCCAGCAGTCGCGGACGCTTGGGGGACACTGAAGCTTTCTTT. It encodes CASSRGRLGDTEAFF.

The sample holds many counts of this clonotype. This sequence joins TRBV12-3 or TRBV12-4 and TRBJ1-1; D may be TRBD1 (5 bases). This CDR3 contains 15 residues. V was pared by 1 base and J by 8 bases, with 17 bases between. CDR3 amino acids: CASSLELGEGVEAFF. The CDR3 DNA sequence: TGTGCCAGCAGTTTAGAACTTGGCGAAGGGGTAGAAGCTTTCTTT.

This clonotype was seen ten or more times. DNA for the CDR3: TGTGCCAGCAGTTACAGGGGCAGTAATATCCAAGAGACCCAGTACTTC. This encodes CASSYRGSNIQETQYF. The chain combines TRBV6-5 with TRBJ2-5; D is possibly TRBD1 (5 bases). CDR1 and CDR2 (germline): MNHEY, SVGAGI. This CDR3 is built from 16 residues. Trimming removed 2 bases from V and 1 base from J, with 14 bases in between.

This clonotype was recorded at least ten times. The chain couples TRBV27 to TRBJ1-2; TRBD1 might be the D (5 bases). The CDR3 totals 18 residues. Trimming took off 5 bases at V and 0 bases at J, with 22 bases between the two ends. Germline values: CDR1 MNHEY, CDR2 SMNVEV (reference sequence). For the CDR3, the DNA is TGTGCCAGCAGTCCAAGATCCCTCAGGGAAAGAACTAACTATGGCTACACCTTC. Translation gives CASSPRSLRERTNYGYTF.

In this sample, this clonotype turned up a few times. The chain has TRBV30 and TRBJ1-1; D is possibly TRBD1 (5 bases). The germline gives CDR1 GTSNPN, CDR2 SVGIG (reference sequence). The CDR3 runs 13 residues. V lost 2 bases to trimming and J lost 6 bases, with 13 bases between them. The CDR3 protein is CAWSRHRGSEAFF. The CDR3 DNA sequence: TGTGCCTGGAGTCGGCACCGGGGGTCTGAAGCTTTCTTT.

The chain combines TRBV4-3 with TRBJ2-2; 7 bases match TRBD2. The germline gives CDR1 LGHNA, CDR2 YSLEER. V was pared by 1 base and J by 4 bases, with 6 bases of the junction left unmatched. The CDR3 totals 16 residues. In DNA form, the CDR3 reads TGCGCCAGCAGCCAAGGCCTAGCGGACCCCACCGGGGAGCTGTTTTTT. This gives the protein CASSQGLADPTGELFF.

In this sample, this clonotype turned up many times. The genes are TRBV28 and TRBJ1-2, with TRBD1 matching 12 bases. The V gene end was trimmed by 1 base and the J gene end by 8 bases; junction bases not matched to a gene: 8. The CDR3 length is 16 residues. From germline, CDR1 is MDHEN and CDR2 SYDVKM. The CDR3 loop reads CASSLFGTGGAWGYTF. In DNA form, the CDR3 reads TGTGCCAGCAGTTTATTTGGGACAGGGGGCGCTTGGGGCTACACCTTC.

This clonotype was detected many times. The CDR3 reads CASNPGQGAYGYTF. In DNA, the CDR3 is TGTGCCAGCAACCCGGGACAGGGGGCGTATGGCTACACCTTC. V usage is TRBV4-2 and J usage is TRBJ1-2; TRBD1 matches 12 bases. The CDR3 has 14 residues. The V and J ends lost 7 bases and 5 bases, in that order; junction bases with no gene match: 5. The germline V gene has CDR1 LGHNA and CDR2 YNFKEQ.

This clonotype has a count of ten or more. The chain joins TRBV30 to TRBJ1-1; no reliable D call. CDR3 length: 14 amino acids. CDR1 and CDR2 from the germline V gene are GTSNPN and SVGIG (reference sequence). V was trimmed by 5 bases and J by 1 base, leaving 14 bases between them. CDR3 nucleotides: TGTGCCTGGCGGCTAGGACGCAGGAACACTGAAGCTTTCTTT. Amino acids: CAWRLGRRNTEAFF.